Listed below are T cell receptor beta chains from one sample, sequenced in a study of beta chain features in type 1 diabetes. Repertoires were generated with immunoSEQ multiplex PCR, while TCRdb's copy carries only in-frame clones and drops some. Of 80,000 to 90,000 clones listed, around a third are singletons. The material sequenced was stem cell memory CD4+ T cells from blood. These receptors were obtained from a woman under 30 in good health. The CDR3 runs from the conserved cysteine through the conserved F or W. D genes are given only for firm matches. Rows may omit the clone size; those that give it use once, few, many or a size class.

>few|TRBV12-5|TRBJ1-1|-
CASARGGQNTEAFF
TGTGCTAGTGCCCGCGGGGGACAGAACACTGAAGCTTTCTTT
>-|TRBV2|TRBJ2-3|TRBD1
CASSEDRGRVRGTDTQYF
TGTGCCAGCAGTGAGGACAGGGGGCGAGTTAGAGGCACAGATACGCAGTATTTT
>few|TRBV7-2|TRBJ2-2|TRBD2
CASSSLAGTGELFF
TGTGCCAGCAGCTCCTTAGCGGGAACCGGGGAGCTGTTTTTT
>-|TRBV7-9|TRBJ1-5|TRBD1
CASSPGPTTGSQPQHF
TGTGCCAGCAGCCCTGGCCCCACGACAGGGTCGCAGCCCCAGCATTTT
>-|TRBV6-5|TRBJ2-5|-
CAKVGGGLETQYF
TGTGCCAAAGTAGGGGGGGGCTTAGAGACCCAGTACTTC
>few|TRBV11-2|TRBJ1-1|TRBD1
CASSRGGGREAFF
TGTGCCAGCAGCCGAGGAGGGGGCCGAGAAGCTTTCTTT
>-|TRBV2|TRBJ2-1|TRBD2
CASSVRTGGLYNEQFF
TGTGCCAGCAGTGTTCGTACGGGAGGACTATACAATGAGCAGTTCTTC
>once|TRBV6-5|TRBJ1-1|-
CASSYSLRGRTEAFF
TGTGCCAGCAGTTACTCGTTAAGGGGCCGGACTGAAGCTTTCTTT
>-|TRBV30|TRBJ2-3|TRBD2
CAWSGLAPDTQYF
TGTGCCTGGAGTGGACTAGCTCCAGATACGCAGTATTTT
>-|TRBV9|TRBJ1-1|TRBD1
CASSVRDRHPNTEAFF
TGTGCCAGCAGCGTTCGGGACAGGCATCCTAACACTGAAGCTTTCTTT
>few|TRBV19|TRBJ1-1|-
CASKLATEAFF
TGTGCCAGTAAATTGGCCACTGAAGCTTTCTTT
>-|TRBV11-2|TRBJ2-2|-
CASSFVSVVKNTGELFF
TGTGCCAGCAGCTTTGTTAGCGTGGTTAAAAACACCGGGGAGCTGTTTTTT
>few|TRBV5-8|TRBJ2-3|-
CASSKQGLSADTQYF
TGTGCCAGCAGCAAACAGGGTTTATCGGCAGATACGCAGTATTTT
>-|TRBV30|TRBJ1-5|-
CAWKGGYNQPQHF
TGTGCCTGGAAGGGCGGGTACAATCAGCCCCAGCATTTT
>-|TRBV19|TRBJ1-1|-
CASTLSRSYTEAFF
TGTGCCAGTACCCTAAGCCGTTCGTACACTGAAGCTTTCTTT
>few|TRBV6-5|TRBJ1-5|TRBD1
CASSQQGAQPQHF
TGTGCCAGCAGTCAACAGGGGGCTCAGCCCCAGCATTTT
>few|TRBV5-6|TRBJ2-4|-
CASSLGVANIQYF
TGTGCCAGCAGCTTGGGGGTAGCGAACATTCAGTACTTC
>few|TRBV6-6|TRBJ1-5|-
CASSTRQGQPQHF
TGTGCCAGCAGTACACGGCAGGGGCAGCCCCAGCATTTT
>few|TRBV4-2|TRBJ2-3|TRBD1
CASSQMTGGVDTQYF
TGTGCCAGCAGCCAAATGACAGGGGGAGTAGATACGCAGTATTTT
>few|TRBV7-2|TRBJ1-2|-
CASSAAGVGYTF
TGTGCCAGCAGCGCCGCAGGGGTCGGCTACACCTTC
>-|TRBV11-3|TRBJ1-1|-
CASSLGGDTEAFF
TGTGCCAGCAGCTTGGGGGGGGACACTGAAGCTTTCTTT
>-|TRBV2|TRBJ2-7|-
CASSPYEGSGVYEQYF
TGTGCCAGCAGTCCCTACGAGGGTAGCGGAGTCTACGAGCAGTACTTC
>-|TRBV25-1|TRBJ2-7|TRBD1
CASSGTGKRYEQYF
TGTGCCAGCAGCGGGACAGGGAAGCGCTACGAGCAGTACTTC
>-|TRBV4-1|TRBJ1-5|-
CASSLRKGNQPQHF
TGCGCCAGCAGCCTGAGGAAAGGCAATCAGCCCCAGCATTTT
>few|TRBV28|TRBJ2-1|-
CASSYAPSRQFF
TGTGCCAGCAGTTATGCCCCTAGTCGGCAGTTCTTC
>-|TRBV28|TRBJ1-4|TRBD1
CASSRHDRGNEKLFF
TGTGCCAGCAGCCGTCATGACAGGGGTAATGAAAAACTGTTTTTT
>-|TRBV30|TRBJ1-1|TRBD1
CAWNRQGAAFF
TGTGCCTGGAACCGACAGGGGGCGGCTTTCTTT
>once|TRBV11-2|TRBJ2-1|TRBD2
CASSLTSGGAGEQFF
TGTGCCAGCAGCTTGACTAGCGGGGGGGCCGGTGAGCAGTTCTTC
>few|TRBV7-2|TRBJ1-5|-
CASSPDRNQPQHF
TGTGCCAGCAGCCCAGACAGAAATCAGCCCCAGCATTTT
>many|TRBV28|TRBJ2-4|TRBD1
CASRSLKGQRLLF
TGTGCCAGCAGGTCACTGAAGGGACAGCGCCTCCTCTTC
>-|TRBV18|TRBJ2-3|-
CASGRGADTQYF
TGTGCCAGCGGCAGGGGCGCAGATACGCAGTATTTT
>-|TRBV5-5|TRBJ1-2|-
CASTQEGNYGYTF
TGTGCCAGCACCCAAGAGGGAAACTATGGCTACACCTTC
>few|TRBV5-1|TRBJ2-2|-
CASSLDGPTGNTGELFF
TGCGCCAGCAGCTTGGACGGTCCTACAGGGAACACCGGGGAGCTGTTTTTT
>-|TRBV21-1|TRBJ2-4|-
CASSKIKKFRDRQSKNIQYF
TGTGCCAGCAGCAAAATCAAGAAATTCCGGGACAGGCAGAGCAAAAACATTCAGTACTTC
>-|TRBV6-5|TRBJ2-7|-
CASRGSGDEQYF
TGTGCCAGCAGAGGGTCGGGGGACGAGCAGTACTTC
>-|TRBV12-5|TRBJ2-5|TRBD2
CASGLHAGGETQYF
TGTGCTAGTGGTTTGCATGCGGGAGGAGAGACCCAGTACTTC
>-|TRBV9|TRBJ2-1|TRBD2
CASSVDGRGYNEQFF
TGTGCCAGCAGCGTAGACGGGAGGGGGTACAATGAGCAGTTCTTC
>-|TRBV7-2|TRBJ1-5|-
CASSLSTWGRNNQPQHF
TGTGCCAGCAGCTTATCTACGTGGGGGCGGAACAATCAGCCCCAGCATTTT
>once|TRBV9|TRBJ2-5|TRBD2
CASSPSGLAAYQETQYF
TGTGCCAGCAGCCCATCGGGACTAGCGGCGTACCAAGAGACCCAGTACTTC
>-|TRBV14|TRBJ1-1|-
CASSKEMNTEAFF
TGTGCCAGCAGCAAGGAGATGAACACTGAAGCTTTCTTT
>-|TRBV11-3|TRBJ1-2|-
CASSPAESYGYTF
TGTGCCAGCAGCCCCGCAGAATCCTATGGCTACACCTTC
>-|TRBV5-1|TRBJ2-5|TRBD2
CASSNWGGETQYF
TGCGCCAGCAGTAACTGGGGGGGAGAGACCCAGTACTTC
>few|TRBV5-1|TRBJ2-3|-
CASSLGDYTDTQYF
TGCGCCAGCAGCTTGGGTGACTACACAGATACGCAGTATTTT
>-|TRBV18|TRBJ1-2|TRBD1
CASSPPSRGDYGYTF
TGTGCCAGCTCACCACCTTCCAGGGGGGACTATGGCTACACCTTC
>few|TRBV7-9|TRBJ2-1|TRBD2
CASSLGPGRGDYNEQFF
TGTGCCAGCAGCTTAGGCCCCGGGCGGGGGGACTACAATGAGCAGTTCTTC
>-|TRBV18|TRBJ2-5|TRBD2
CASSHVRGGIQETQYF
TGTGCCAGCTCACACGTCCGCGGGGGAATCCAAGAGACCCAGTACTTC
>few|TRBV18|TRBJ2-7|-
CASSPPGGEQYF
TGTGCCAGCTCACCACCCGGAGGCGAGCAGTACTTC
>few|TRBV18|TRBJ2-1|TRBD1
CASSPPGQPTYNEQFF
TGTGCCAGCTCACCTCCGGGACAGCCAACCTACAATGAGCAGTTCTTC
>-|TRBV5-6|TRBJ1-1|TRBD1
CASTPNTGDENTEAFF
TGTGCCAGCACCCCCAATACAGGGGACGAGAACACTGAAGCTTTCTTT
>few|TRBV6-6|TRBJ2-3|TRBD2
CASSDTSGGTDTQYF
TGTGCCAGCAGTGACACTAGCGGGGGGACAGATACGCAGTATTTT
>-|TRBV30|TRBJ1-2|-
CAWSPLYGYGYTF
TGTGCCTGGAGTCCGCTCTATGGCTATGGCTACACCTTC
>-|TRBV29-1|TRBJ1-2|TRBD1
CSVAGEYRRQGEDYGYTF
TGCAGCGTTGCCGGAGAGTACCGGAGACAGGGGGAAGACTATGGCTACACCTTC
>-|TRBV27|TRBJ1-4|TRBD1
CASSPRESGTGLIREKLFF
TGTGCCAGCAGCCCAAGGGAATCCGGGACAGGGCTTATTCGAGAAAAACTGTTTTTT
>few|TRBV7-2|TRBJ2-3|-
CASSPRGDTQYF
TGTGCCAGCAGCCCCCGAGGAGATACGCAGTATTTT
>-|TRBV10-3|TRBJ1-5|TRBD1
CAISVQGGNQPQHF
TGTGCCATCAGTGTACAGGGGGGGAATCAGCCCCAGCATTTT